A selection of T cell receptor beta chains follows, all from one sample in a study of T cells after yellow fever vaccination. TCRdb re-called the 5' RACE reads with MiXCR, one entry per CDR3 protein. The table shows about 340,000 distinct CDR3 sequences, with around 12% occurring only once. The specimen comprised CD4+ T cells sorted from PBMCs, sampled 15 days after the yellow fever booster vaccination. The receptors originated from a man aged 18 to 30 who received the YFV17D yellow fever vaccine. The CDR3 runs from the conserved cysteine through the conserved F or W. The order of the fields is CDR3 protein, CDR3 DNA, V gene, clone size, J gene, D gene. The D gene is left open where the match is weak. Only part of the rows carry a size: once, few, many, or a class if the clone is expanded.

CASSQRVTGTGANVLTF TGTGCCAGCAGCCAACGAGTCACAGGGACTGGGGCCAACGTCCTGACTTTC TRBV3-1 - TRBJ2-6 -
CASSQRFSYTGLYTIYF TGTGCCAGCAGCCAACGTTTTTCATATACAGGGTTGTACACCATATATTTT TRBV3-1 few TRBJ1-3 -
CASSEATVGAQHF TGTGCCAGCAGTGAAGCCACGGTGGGGGCCCAGCATTTT TRBV6-1 few TRBJ1-5 -
CATSREWDGGNTIYF TGTGCCACCAGCAGAGAGTGGGACGGTGGAAACACCATATATTTT TRBV15 - TRBJ1-3 -
CASSLGPFPNQPQHF TGTGCCAGCAGCTTAGGGCCCTTCCCCAATCAGCCCCAGCATTTT TRBV7-2 few TRBJ1-5 -
CASSLLERGTFGEQFF TGCGCCAGCAGCTTGCTGGAGCGGGGAACGTTCGGTGAGCAGTTCTTC TRBV5-1 few TRBJ2-1 TRBD2
CATSSTGGNTEAFF TGTGCCACCTCTTCGACAGGGGGTAACACTGAAGCTTTCTTT TRBV19 few TRBJ1-1 TRBD1
CASSPSTGPNTGELFF TGTGCCAGCTCACCCTCCACAGGGCCGAACACCGGGGAGCTGTTTTTT TRBV18 - TRBJ2-2 -
CASSTGTTNTEAFF TGTGCCAGCAGTACCGGGACAACGAACACTGAAGCTTTCTTT TRBV12-3/TRBV12-4 - TRBJ1-1 -
CASSQSWQNRDTQYF TGCGCCAGCAGCCAATCCTGGCAGAACCGAGATACGCAGTATTTT TRBV4-3 once TRBJ2-3 -
CASSVGQVNTEAFF TGTGCCAGCAGCGTCGGACAGGTGAACACTGAAGCTTTCTTT TRBV7-9 few TRBJ1-1 TRBD1
CASSVAGPQETQYF TGTGCCAGCAGCGTCGCAGGGCCCCAAGAGACCCAGTACTTC TRBV9 - TRBJ2-5 -
CASSPRAVQETQYF TGTGCCAGCAGCCCTAGGGCGGTGCAAGAGACCCAGTACTTC TRBV7-2 - TRBJ2-5 -
CASSQVEKAQYF TGCGCCAGCAGCCAAGTTGAGAAAGCGCAGTATTTT TRBV4-1 many TRBJ2-3 -
CASSPGQEKLFF TGTGCCAGCAGCCCTGGGCAAGAAAAACTGTTTTTT TRBV7-2 - TRBJ1-4 -
CAITNDPLAGEQYF TGTGCCATCACTAACGACCCACTAGCGGGGGAGCAGTACTTC TRBV10-3 few TRBJ2-7 TRBD2
CASVDDNSLGGTQYF TGTGCCAGCGTAGACGACAACTCCCTTGGTGGGACCCAGTACTTC TRBV28 few TRBJ2-5 -
CASSLWLAGETQYF TGTGCCAGCAGCTTGTGGCTAGCCGGTGAGACCCAGTACTTC TRBV11-2 many TRBJ2-5 -
CASSLVAGAGDTQYF TGTGCCAGCAGCTTAGTAGCGGGGGCTGGGGATACGCAGTATTTT TRBV7-2 many TRBJ2-3 TRBD2
CATSGQGITDTQYF TGTGCCACCAGTGGACAGGGGATCACAGATACGCAGTATTTT TRBV24-1 few TRBJ2-3 TRBD1
CASTTPGGASSVYTF TGTGCCAGTACTACACCGGGGGGGGCCTCTTCGGTCTACACCTTC TRBV19 few TRBJ1-2 -
CSARRNSGNTIYF TGCAGTGCTAGACGGAACTCTGGAAACACCATATATTTT TRBV20-1 - TRBJ1-3 -
CASSRQGAEAFF TGCGCCAGCAGTCGACAGGGCGCTGAAGCTTTCTTT TRBV5-1 few TRBJ1-1 TRBD1
CASSLERPGWEPGELFF TGTGCCAGCAGTTTAGAGAGACCGGGCTGGGAGCCCGGGGAGCTGTTTTTT TRBV12-3/TRBV12-4 - TRBJ2-2 -
CASSQEGWTGDSPLHF TGTGCCAGCAGCCAAGAGGGATGGACAGGGGACTCACCCCTCCACTTT TRBV4-2 - TRBJ1-6 TRBD1
CASSTRTDSNSPLHF TGTGCCAGCAGTACTAGGACAGATAGTAATTCACCCCTCCACTTT TRBV6-5 - TRBJ1-6 -
CASSYGLAYEQYF TGTGCCAGCAGTTATGGACTCGCCTACGAGCAGTACTTC TRBV6-2/TRBV6-3 few TRBJ2-7 -
CAWKLDTEAFF TGTGCCTGGAAGTTGGACACTGAAGCTTTCTTT TRBV30 - TRBJ1-1 -
CASSLGLGAYGYTF TGTGCCAGCAGCTTAGGTCTGGGGGCCTATGGCTACACCTTC TRBV11-2 - TRBJ1-2 -
CASSPLVPSGANVLTF TGCGCCAGCAGCCCACTGGTACCCTCTGGGGCCAACGTCCTGACTTTC TRBV4-3 few TRBJ2-6 -
CSARSGTPYEQYF TGCAGTGCTAGATCAGGGACACCCTACGAGCAGTACTTC TRBV20-1 few TRBJ2-7 -
CASSLVSGARETQYF TGTGCCAGCAGCTTAGTTAGCGGGGCCCGGGAGACCCAGTACTTC TRBV11-2 - TRBJ2-5 TRBD2
CASSPTVGAEAFF TGTGCCAGCAGCCCAACGGTAGGGGCTGAAGCTTTCTTT TRBV11-2 few TRBJ1-1 -
CASLRVLTGELFF TGTGCCAGCCTTAGGGTCCTCACCGGGGAGCTGTTTTTT TRBV5-6 - TRBJ2-2 -
CASTSAEGSYEQYF TGTGCCAGCACTTCCGCTGAGGGCTCCTACGAGCAGTACTTC TRBV7-9 - TRBJ2-7 -
CASSARDYEQYF TGTGCCAGCAGCGCCAGGGATTACGAGCAGTACTTC TRBV11-1 few TRBJ2-7 -
CASSLLQGMTEAFF TGTGCCAGCTCACTTTTACAGGGGATGACTGAAGCTTTCTTT TRBV18 few TRBJ1-1 TRBD1
CASSYHGGGNTGGLFF TGTGCCAGCAGTTACCACGGGGGAGGGAACACCGGGGGGCTGTTTTTT TRBV6-5 few TRBJ2-2 TRBD2
CASSSQGSANEKLFF TGCGCCAGCAGCTCACAGGGCTCTGCTAATGAAAAACTGTTTTTT TRBV5-1 - TRBJ1-4 -
CASSNPGLAYNEQFF TGTGCCAGCAGTAACCCGGGACTAGCATACAATGAGCAGTTCTTC TRBV6-6 few TRBJ2-1 TRBD2